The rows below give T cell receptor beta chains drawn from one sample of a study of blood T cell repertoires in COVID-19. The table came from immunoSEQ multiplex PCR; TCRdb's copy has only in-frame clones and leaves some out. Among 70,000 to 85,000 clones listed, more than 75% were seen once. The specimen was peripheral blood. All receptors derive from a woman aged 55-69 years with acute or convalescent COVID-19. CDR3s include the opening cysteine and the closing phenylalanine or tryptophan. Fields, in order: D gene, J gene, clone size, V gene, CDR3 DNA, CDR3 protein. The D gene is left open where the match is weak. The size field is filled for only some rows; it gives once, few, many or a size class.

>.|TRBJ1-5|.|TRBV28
TGTGCCAGCAGTCCCCGGACTCTGGTGGATCAGCCCCAGCATTTT
CASSPRTLVDQPQHF
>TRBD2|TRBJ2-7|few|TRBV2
TGTGCCAGCATGAGCCTAGCGGGAACACCCTCCTACGAGCAGTACTTC
CASMSLAGTPSYEQYF
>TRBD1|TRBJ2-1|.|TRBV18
TGTGCCAGCTCACTCCGGGACAGGGGGTTCTCAGAGCAGTTCTTC
CASSLRDRGFSEQFF
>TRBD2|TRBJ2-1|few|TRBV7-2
TGTGCCAGCAGCTTAGGGGCGGGGGGCGTCTACAATGAGCAGTTCTTC
CASSLGAGGVYNEQFF
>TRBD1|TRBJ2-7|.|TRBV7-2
TGTGCCAGCAGCCGTACCGACAGGGGTTTAGGCTACGAGCAGTACTTC
CASSRTDRGLGYEQYF
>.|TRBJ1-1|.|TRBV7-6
TGTGCCAGCAGCTTAGAAGGCGGCAATATGAACACTGAAGCTTTCTTT
CASSLEGGNMNTEAFF
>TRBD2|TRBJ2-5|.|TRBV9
TGTGCCAGCAGCGTAGGCAGCGGGGGGGCAGATCGGACCCAGTACTTC
CASSVGSGGADRTQYF
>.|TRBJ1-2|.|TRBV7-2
TGTGCCAGCAGCCCGGGGGGGGCTGGGGGCTATGGCTACACCTTC
CASSPGGAGGYGYTF
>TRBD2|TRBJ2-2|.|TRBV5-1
TGCGCCAGCAGCTTGGCGCTAGCGGGAGGATCCGGGGAGCTGTTTTTT
CASSLALAGGSGELFF
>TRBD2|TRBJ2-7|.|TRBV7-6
TGTGCCAGCAGCTCCGCCCCGACTAGCGGTACCTACGAGCAGTACTTC
CASSSAPTSGTYEQYF
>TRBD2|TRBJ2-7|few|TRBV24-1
TGTGCCACCAGGGTGGGGACTAGCGGGAGTCGTGAGCAGTACTTC
CATRVGTSGSREQYF
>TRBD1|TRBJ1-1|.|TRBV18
TGTGCCAGCTCACCAAGGCAGGGGGAAATGAACACTGAAGCTTTCTTT
CASSPRQGEMNTEAFF
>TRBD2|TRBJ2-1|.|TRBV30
TGTGCCTGGATGCTAGCGGGGGGGAACAATGAGCAGTTCTTC
CAWMLAGGNNEQFF
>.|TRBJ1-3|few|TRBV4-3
TGCGCCAGCAGCCAAGAATTTAATCCAGGGCGCTCTGGAAACACCATATATTTT
CASSQEFNPGRSGNTIYF
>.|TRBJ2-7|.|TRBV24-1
TGTGCCACCAGTGGAATCGACAGCTACGAGCAGTACTTC
CATSGIDSYEQYF
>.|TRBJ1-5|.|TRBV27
TGTGCCAGCAGTTTATCGGGCGCGAGGGTGGATCAGCCCCAGCATTTT
CASSLSGARVDQPQHF
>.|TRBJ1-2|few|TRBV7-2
TGTGCCAGCAGCCCGTCCAGGGTCCTCCTGGGTGGCTACACCTTC
CASSPSRVLLGGYTF
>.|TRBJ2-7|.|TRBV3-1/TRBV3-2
TGTGCCAGCAGCCAAGGATCGGGGGTAGGGACCCTCTACGAGCAGTACTTC
CASSQGSGVGTLYEQYF
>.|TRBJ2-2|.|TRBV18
TGTGCCAGCTCACCTTTGGGCAGGGGAAACACCGGGGAGCTGTTTTTT
CASSPLGRGNTGELFF
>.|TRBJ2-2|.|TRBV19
TGTGCCAGTAGTAGGCTTAGCGGAAGAATTAAAACGTCGAACACCGGGGAGCTGTTTTTT
CASSRLSGRIKTSNTGELFF
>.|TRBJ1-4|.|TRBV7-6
TGTGCCAGCAGCTTAAGCCGGGTTGCTAATGAAAAACTGTTTTTT
CASSLSRVANEKLFF
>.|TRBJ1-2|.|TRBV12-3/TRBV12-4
TGTGCCAGCAGTAAGGGGAACTATGGCTACACCTTC
CASSKGNYGYTF
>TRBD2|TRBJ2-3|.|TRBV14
TGTGCCAGCAGCCACTCCCTAGCGGGAGCAGATACGCAGTATTTT
CASSHSLAGADTQYF
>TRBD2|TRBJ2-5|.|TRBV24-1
TGTGCCACCAGTGACGGCGGGAGGCTGGGGGAGACCCAGTACTTC
CATSDGGRLGETQYF
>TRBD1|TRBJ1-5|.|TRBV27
TGTGCCAGCAGTCCCCTCACAGGGGGAGTCAATCAGCCCCAGCATTTT
CASSPLTGGVNQPQHF
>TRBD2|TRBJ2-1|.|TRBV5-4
TGTGCCAGCAGCTTCAGGGAGTTCGGCGGGAGGCGGTTCTTC
CASSFREFGGRRFF
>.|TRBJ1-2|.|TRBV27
TGTGCCAGCAGGCGACCGGGACATTCATATGGCTACACCTTC
CASRRPGHSYGYTF
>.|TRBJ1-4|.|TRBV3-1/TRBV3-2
TGTGCCAGCAGCCAAGTAAATTCCGTTGCTAATGAAAAACTGTTTTTT
CASSQVNSVANEKLFF
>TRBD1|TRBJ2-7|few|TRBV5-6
TGTGCCAGCAGCTTGGGACAGGGATCCTACGAGCAGTACTTC
CASSLGQGSYEQYF
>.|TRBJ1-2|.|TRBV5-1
TGCGCCAGCAGCCCCAACAGCTATGGCTACACCTTC
CASSPNSYGYTF
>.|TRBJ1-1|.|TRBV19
TGTGCCAGTAGCCCAAGGCGGAGTAACACTGAAGCTTTCTTT
CASSPRRSNTEAFF
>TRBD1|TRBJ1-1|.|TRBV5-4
TGTGCCAGCAGCCGACAGGGGATGAACACTGAAGCTTTCTTT
CASSRQGMNTEAFF
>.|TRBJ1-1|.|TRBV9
TGTGCCAGCAGCGTGGGGGGAACGGGGAACACTGAAGCTTTCTTT
CASSVGGTGNTEAFF
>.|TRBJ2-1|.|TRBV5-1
TGCGCCAGCAGCGCGGACCAGGGATACAATGAGCAGTTCTTC
CASSADQGYNEQFF
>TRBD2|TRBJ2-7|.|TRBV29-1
TGCAGCGTTGTTCCGGGACTACCCTACGAGCAGTACTTC
CSVVPGLPYEQYF
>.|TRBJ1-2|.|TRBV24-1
TGTGCCACCAGTGCGGGGGAGACTTACTATGGCTACACCTTC
CATSAGETYYGYTF
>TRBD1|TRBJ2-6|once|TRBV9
TGTGCCAGCAGCAAAACCGGGACAGCGCGATCTGGGGCCAACGTCCTGACTTTC
CASSKTGTARSGANVLTF
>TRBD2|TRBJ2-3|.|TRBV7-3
TGTGCCAGCAGCCCGGGGGGGAGAAATACGCAGTATTTT
CASSPGGRNTQYF
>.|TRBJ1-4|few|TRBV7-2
TGTGCCAGCAGCTTAAAGGCAGGGATTAATGAAAAACTGTTTTTT
CASSLKAGINEKLFF
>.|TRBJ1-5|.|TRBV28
TGTGCCACCAGCAGTCCCACACCCTCAAATCAGCCCCAGCATTTT
CATSSPTPSNQPQHF
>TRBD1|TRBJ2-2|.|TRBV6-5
TGTGCCAGCAGGGCCGGGACAGGGGGGGACGGGGAGCTGTTTTTT
CASRAGTGGDGELFF
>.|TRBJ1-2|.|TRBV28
TGTGCCAGCAGTCCCGCAGGGCAGGAAAGTTATGGCTACACCTTC
CASSPAGQESYGYTF
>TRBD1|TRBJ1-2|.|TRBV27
TGTGCCAGCAGTCTCACACAGGGGAACGGCTACACCTTC
CASSLTQGNGYTF
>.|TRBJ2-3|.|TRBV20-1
TGCAGTGCCACCCCTTCAGGAACGCAGTATTTT
CSATPSGTQYF
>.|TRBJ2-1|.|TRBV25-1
TGTGCCACCGGGACTTTTACCTACAATGAGCAGTTCTTC
CATGTFTYNEQFF
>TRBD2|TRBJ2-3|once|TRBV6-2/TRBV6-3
TGTGCCAGCAGTCCCGGGGGGGGAGATACCACAGATACGCAGTATTTT
CASSPGGGDTTDTQYF
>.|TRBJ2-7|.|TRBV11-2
TGTGCCAGCAGCTTAATGGCATTCTACGAGCAGTACTTC
CASSLMAFYEQYF
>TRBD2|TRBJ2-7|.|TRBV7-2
TGTGCCAGCAGCTTAGTTTACGGGGGGGCCGACGAGCAGTACTTC
CASSLVYGGADEQYF
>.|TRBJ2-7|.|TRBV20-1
TGCAGTGCTAGTATGAGGGAAGGGGGGGGTTACGAGCAGTACTTC
CSASMREGGGYEQYF
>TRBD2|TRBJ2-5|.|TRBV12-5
TGTGCTAGTGGTCCCCCCCTAGCGGGACTTTCCCAAGAGACCCAGTACTTC
CASGPPLAGLSQETQYF
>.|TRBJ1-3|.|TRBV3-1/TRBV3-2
TGTGCCAGCAGCCAAGCAGTTTCTGGAAACACCATATATTTT
CASSQAVSGNTIYF
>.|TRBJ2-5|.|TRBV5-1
TGCGCCAGCACCTCCCTGGGTGGCGGAGAGACCCAGTACTTC
CASTSLGGGETQYF